Below are 22 T cell receptor beta chains sequenced from a single sample in a study of blood T cells in healthy people across ages. The second PCR ran about 6 to 12 cycles with a sample-barcoded 5' primer and J-beta primers. TCRdb re-analysed the 5' RACE reads in MiXCR, keeping a single row per CDR3 protein. The sample shows some 1.5 million distinct CDR3 sequences, 28% of them seen only once. Source material: blood. These receptors were collected from a woman in her twenties or thirties in good health.

This clonotype was seen many times. V gene TRBV29-1 combines with J gene TRBJ2-7; the match to TRBD2 covers 12 bases. Germline CDR1 is SQVTM and CDR2 is ANQGSEA. The CDR3 loop spans 15 amino acids. The trim removed 2 bases at V and 3 bases at J, leaving 5 bases unmatched. The CDR3 protein is CSVEPLTSGSYEQYF. CDR3 coding DNA: TGCAGCGTTGAACCCCTGACTAGCGGGAGCTACGAGCAGTACTTC.

With regard to this clonotype: This may stem from a read error, because a much larger clone lies one nucleotide away. V is TRBV10-3 and J is TRBJ1-2; D is perhaps TRBD1 (5 bases). Trimming pared 6 bases from V and 5 bases from J, leaving 13 bases between. This CDR3 spans 13 amino acids. CDR1 is ENHRY and CDR2 is SYGVKD in the germline V gene. CDR3 residues: CAIRGGGVYGYTF. The CDR3 DNA reads as TGTGCCATCAGGGGGGGGGGAGTGTATGGCTACACCTTC.

The V gene is TRBV12-3 or TRBV12-4, the J gene TRBJ2-2, with D possibly TRBD2 on 5 matching bases. V was clipped by 3 bases and J by 2 bases, with 7 bases between them. The CDR3 extends over 14 amino acids. The CDR3 bases are TGTGCCAGCAGTTTGACTATAAACACCGGGGAGCTGTTTTTT. It specifies CASSLTINTGELFF.

This clonotype was detected many times. V and J are TRBV9 and TRBJ2-1; possible D gene TRBD1, 6 bases. The V gene's germline CDR1 is SGDLS and CDR2 YYNGEE. Trimming stripped 7 bases from V and 6 bases from J, with 11 bases between. The CDR3 covers 12 residues. The CDR3 is CASSARGNEQFF. The CDR3 bases are TGTGCCAGCTCAGCCAGGGGCAATGAGCAGTTCTTC. Looking up the rest from reference TRBV9 and TRBJ2-1 gives the full variable domain: DSGVTQTPKHLITATGQRVTLRCSPRSGDLSVYWYQQSLDQGLQFLIQYYNGEERAKGNILERFSAQQFPDLHSELNLSSLELGDSALYFCASSARGNEQFFGPGTRLTVL.

The rearrangement joins TRBV18 to TRBJ1-1; TRBD1 matches at 7 bases. The CDR3 has 15 amino acids. CDR1 and CDR2 from the germline V gene are KGHSH and LQKENI. J was trimmed by 1 base and V by 2 bases; bases with no gene match: 4. CDR3 protein: CASSPTGQKNTEAFF. The CDR3, as DNA: TGTGCCAGCTCACCAACGGGACAGAAGAACACTGAAGCTTTCTTT. Variable domain in full (rest from reference TRBV18 and TRBJ1-1): NAGVMQNPRHLVRRRGQEARLRCSPMKGHSHVYWYRQLPEEGLKFMVYLQKENIIDESGMPKERFSAEFPKEGPSILRIQQVVRGDSAAYFCASSPTGQKNTEAFFGQGTRLTVV.

There are a few counts of this clonotype. This may be a read error, as it is one base from a much larger clone. This chain links TRBV29-1 with TRBJ1-1; 7 bases map to TRBD1. The germline gives CDR1 SQVTM, CDR2 ANQGSEA. The CDR3 has 12 residues. The CDR3 protein is CSVDRGNTGAFF. The CDR3 DNA is TGCAGCGTTGACAGGGGGAACACTGGAGCTTTCTTT. Together with reference TRBV29-1 and TRBJ1-1, the CDR3 gives the full variable domain: SAVISQKPSRDICQRGTSLTIQCQVDSQVTMMFWYRQQPGQSLTLIATANQGSEATYESGFVIDKFPISRPNLTFSTLTVSNMSPEDSSIYLCSVDRGNTGAFFGQGTRLTVV.

A remark on this clonotype: The junction shows a germline mismatch at one end, possibly a read error. This chain uses TRBV5-1 with TRBJ2-5, with 7 positions matching TRBD1. CDR1 is SGHRS and CDR2 is YFSETQ in the germline V gene. This CDR3 is built from 14 residues. In DNA form, the CDR3 reads TGCGCCAGCAGCCCTGGGACAGCCGCTAGGACCCGGTACTTC. It specifies CASSPGTAARTRYF.

This clonotype was observed once. The V gene is TRBV5-1, the J gene TRBJ2-3; 11 bases are shared with TRBD2. The CDR3 is made up of 17 amino acids. With 4 bases clipped from V and 0 bases from J, the junction kept 7 bases outside the gene matches. Germline V gene lookup returns CDR1 SGHRS and CDR2 YFSETQ. The CDR3 here is CASSPPRLAGSTDTQYF. For the CDR3, the DNA is TGCGCCAGCAGCCCTCCTCGACTAGCGGGGAGCACAGATACGCAGTATTTT.

The rearrangement joins TRBV20-1 to TRBJ2-7; 8 bases agree with TRBD1. The J call is doubtful: the DNA matches TRBJ2-5 better. CDR1 and CDR2 from the germline V gene are DFQATT and SNEGSKA (reference sequence). The CDR3 extends over 15 amino acids. This CDR3 reads CSARDLTGVGETQYF. CDR3 sequence (DNA): TGCAGTGCTAGAGATCTGACAGGGGTAGGGGAGACCCAGTACTTC.

The V and J genes are TRBV20-1 and TRBJ2-7, with 7 bases aligning to TRBD2. Looked up from germline, CDR1 is DFQATT and CDR2 is SNEGSKA (reference sequence). The CDR3 has 14 residues. J was trimmed by 5 bases and V by 5 bases; bases with no gene match: 12. This chain's CDR3 is CSASREVGVHEQYF. CDR3 DNA sequence: TGCAGTGCTTCCCGGGAGGTGGGGGTCCACGAGCAGTACTTC.

V and J are TRBV6-5 and TRBJ2-1; 8 bases line up with TRBD2. The CDR3 consists of 17 residues. Trimming at V came to 0 bases and at J to 4 bases, leaving 8 bases not matched to a gene. Per germline, CDR1 MNHEY and CDR2 SVGAGI. The CDR3 DNA follows: TGTGCCAGCAGTTACTCGAGAAGACTAGCGTTATACAATGAGCAGTTCTTC. Translating gives CASSYSRRLALYNEQFF.

The chain joins TRBV20-1 to TRBJ1-5, with no clear D. The V end was cut by 1 base, the J end by 5 bases, with 9 bases between. The CDR3 extends over 13 amino acids. Germline V gives CDR1 DFQATT, CDR2 SNEGSKA (reference sequence). The CDR3 loop reads CSARGNRDQPQHF. The CDR3, as DNA: TGCAGTGCTAGAGGTAACCGTGATCAGCCCCAGCATTTT.

V is TRBV6-5 and J is TRBJ1-5; D perhaps matches TRBD1 (5 bases). The CDR3 length is 13 residues. V lost 11 bases and J 5 bases, leaving 16 bases between the germline ends. The germline CDR1 and CDR2 sequences are MNHEY and SVGAGI. CDR3 coding DNA: TGTGCCTGCCGGAGGAGGGACGATCAGCCCCAGCATTTT. Protein sequence: CACRRRDDQPQHF.

This clonotype was picked up many times. The CDR3 DNA reads as TGTGCCAGCAGTTACGGGAACAGGGGAAAGCATGAGCAGTTCTTC. Translating gives CASSYGNRGKHEQFF. The chain links TRBV6-5 to TRBJ2-1; 7 nucleotides agree with TRBD1. The CDR3 runs to 15 residues. Trimming took 2 bases from V and 8 from J; bases not matched to a gene: 9. CDR1 and CDR2 from the germline V gene are MNHEY and SVGAGI.

This clonotype was counted between two and nine times. The V and J genes are TRBV3-1 and TRBJ2-7; D remains ambiguous. The end of the DNA is better explained by TRBJ2-5, so the J call may be wrong. The CDR3 contains 14 residues. From germline, CDR1 is LGHDT and CDR2 YNNKEL (reference sequence). The CDR3 bases are TGTGCCAGCAGCCCACGCGACCGGTCGGAGACCCAGTACTTC. Translation gives CASSPRDRSETQYF.

This chain uses TRBV19 with TRBJ2-1, with D maybe TRBD2 (6 bases). V lost 7 bases and J 0 bases, leaving 13 bases between the germline ends. The CDR3 is made up of 15 amino acids. Germline V gene lookup returns CDR1 LNHDA and CDR2 SQIVND (reference sequence). In DNA form, the CDR3 reads TGTGCCAGTAAAAACGACGGGAGCTCCTACAATGAGCAGTTCTTC. Its protein product is CASKNDGSSYNEQFF.

The rearrangement links TRBV12-3 or TRBV12-4 to TRBJ1-6, with D unresolved. The CDR3 spans 15 residues. V was cut by 4 bases and J by 7 bases, with 14 bases left in between. CDR3 sequence: CASSYSRRPNSPLHF. CDR3 in DNA: TGTGCCAGCAGTTACTCTCGACGGCCCAATTCACCCCTCCACTTT.

V gene TRBV30 combines with J gene TRBJ2-1; D possibly uses TRBD1 or TRBD2 (5 bases each). Germline V gene data show CDR1 as GTSNPN and CDR2 as SVGIG (reference sequence). The CDR3 covers 13 residues. Trimming removed 6 bases from V and 6 bases from J, with 15 bases in between. CDR3 bases: TGTGCCTGCTCCCGGGGACGGACCAATGAGCAGTTCTTC. Residues: CACSRGRTNEQFF.

This clonotype was picked up a small number of times. J is TRBJ2-3 and V is TRBV6-5; D is unclear. The CDR3 spans 16 residues. Trimming took 0 bases from V and 6 from J, leaving 16 bases between them. CDR1 is MNHEY and CDR2 is SVGAGI in the germline V gene. This CDR3 is CASSYSSVGYGDTQYF. The CDR3 nucleotides are TGTGCCAGCAGTTACTCGTCTGTCGGGTACGGGGATACGCAGTATTTT.

The sample holds a few counts of this clonotype. The rearrangement links TRBV5-1 to TRBJ1-4, with TRBD1 identical over 10 bases. The CDR3 is 17 residues long. Germline CDR1 and CDR2: SGHRS and YFSETQ. V gave up 5 bases and J gave up 1 base; unmatched junction bases: 8. This CDR3 reads CASRPFGQGETNEKLFF. CDR3 DNA: TGCGCCAGCAGGCCATTCGGACAGGGGGAAACTAATGAAAAACTGTTTTTT.

The CDR3, as DNA: TGTGCCAGCAGTGGCCCGGGGAGGAGGGGGTACTTC. Protein sequence: CASSGPGRRGYF. The chain carries TRBV27 and TRBJ2-7; tentatively, D is TRBD2 (6 bases). This CDR3 comprises 12 residues. Germline V gives CDR1 MNHEY, CDR2 SMNVEV (reference sequence). The V gene lost 5 bases and the J gene lost 12 bases, with 17 bases spanning the gap.

This clonotype showed up just a few times. The genes are TRBV9 and TRBJ2-1, with TRBD2 matching 9 bases. There are 16 residues in the CDR3. From germline, CDR1 is SGDLS and CDR2 YYNGEE. V lost 1 base, J lost 5 bases, and 7 bases stayed unmatched. CDR3: CASSVSNLAGNNEQFF. CDR3 DNA sequence: TGTGCCAGCAGCGTAAGCAACCTAGCGGGAAACAATGAGCAGTTCTTC.